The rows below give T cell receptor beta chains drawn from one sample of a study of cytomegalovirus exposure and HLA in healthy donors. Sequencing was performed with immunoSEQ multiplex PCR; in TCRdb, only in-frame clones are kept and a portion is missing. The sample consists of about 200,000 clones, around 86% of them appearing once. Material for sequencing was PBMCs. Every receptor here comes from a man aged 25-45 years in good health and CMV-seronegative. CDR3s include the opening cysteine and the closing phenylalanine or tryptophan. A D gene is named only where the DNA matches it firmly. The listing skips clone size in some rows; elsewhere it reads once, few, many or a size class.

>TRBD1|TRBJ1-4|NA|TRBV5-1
TGCGCCAGCAGCTTGGAATCAGGGGGCTTTAATGAAAAACTGTTTTTT
CASSLESGGFNEKLFF
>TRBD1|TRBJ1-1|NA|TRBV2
TGTGCCAGCAGTCAACAGGGGGCCCTGAACACTGAAGCTTTCTTT
CASSQQGALNTEAFF
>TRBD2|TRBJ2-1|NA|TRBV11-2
TGTGCCAGCAGCTTAGACCTAGCGGGAGTCAATGAGCAGTTCTTC
CASSLDLAGVNEQFF
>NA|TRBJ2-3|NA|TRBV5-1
TGCGCCAGCAGAGCAGACACGGGCACAGATACGCAGTATTTT
CASRADTGTDTQYF
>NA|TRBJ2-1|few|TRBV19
TGTGCCAGTAGTATTATGTGGGGGGGCTCAAGTGAGCAGTTCTTC
CASSIMWGGSSEQFF
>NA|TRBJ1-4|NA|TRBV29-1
TGCAGCGTTGATTCGGGAAGTGGTGAAAAACTGTTTTTT
CSVDSGSGEKLFF
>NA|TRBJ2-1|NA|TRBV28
TGTGCCAGCAGTTCGGGGGGCTGGGTAGACAATGAGCAGTTCTTC
CASSSGGWVDNEQFF
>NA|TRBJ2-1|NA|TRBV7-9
TGTGCCAGCAGCTCACTGGGGACACCACAGGGAATCTTC
CASSSLGTPQGIF
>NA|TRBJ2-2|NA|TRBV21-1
TGTGCCAGCAGCATCCTAGCGGGGGGCACCGGGGAGCTGTTTTTT
CASSILAGGTGELFF
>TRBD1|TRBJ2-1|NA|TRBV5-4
TGTGCCAGCAGCAGAGCGGACAGGGTTGAGCAGTTCTTC
CASSRADRVEQFF
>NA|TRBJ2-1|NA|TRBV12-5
TGTGCTAGTGGTTTGGGGCTAGGGGCAACTGAGCAGTTCTTC
CASGLGLGATEQFF
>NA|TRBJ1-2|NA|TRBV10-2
TGCGCCAGCAGTGAACCAGGGTCTGACTATGGCTACACCTTC
CASSEPGSDYGYTF
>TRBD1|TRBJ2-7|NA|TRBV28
TGTGCCAGCAGGAGGACAGGGCCCGGAGGGCAGTACTTC
CASRRTGPGGQYF
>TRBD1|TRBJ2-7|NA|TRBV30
TGTGCCTGGAGTGCCCAAAAAGGGACAGGGAGCTTC
CAWSAQKGTGSF
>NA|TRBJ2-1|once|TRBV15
TGTGCCACCAGCAAAGGGGTTGAGCAGTTCTTC
CATSKGVEQFF
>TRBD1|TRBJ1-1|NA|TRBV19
TGTGCCAGTAGTACTACCGACAGGGGGTGGACTGAAGCTTTCTTT
CASSTTDRGWTEAFF